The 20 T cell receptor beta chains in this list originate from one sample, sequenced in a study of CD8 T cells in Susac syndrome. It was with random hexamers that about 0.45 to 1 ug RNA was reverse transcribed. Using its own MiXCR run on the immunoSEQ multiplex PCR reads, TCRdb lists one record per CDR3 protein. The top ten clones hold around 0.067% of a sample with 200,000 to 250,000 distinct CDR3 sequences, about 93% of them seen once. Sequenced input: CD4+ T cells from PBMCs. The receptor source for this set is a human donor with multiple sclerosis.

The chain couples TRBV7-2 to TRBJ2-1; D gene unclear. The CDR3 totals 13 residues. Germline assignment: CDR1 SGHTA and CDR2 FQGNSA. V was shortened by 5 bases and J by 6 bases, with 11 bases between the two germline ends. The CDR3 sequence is CASSRNRPNEQFF. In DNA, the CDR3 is TGTGCCAGCAGCAGAAATCGGCCCAATGAGCAGTTCTTC.

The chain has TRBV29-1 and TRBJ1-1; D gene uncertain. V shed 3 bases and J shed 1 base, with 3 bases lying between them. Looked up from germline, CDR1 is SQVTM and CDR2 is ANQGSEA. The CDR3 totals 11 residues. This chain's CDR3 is CSVDRNTEAFF. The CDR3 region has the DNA TGCAGCGTTGATAGGAACACTGAAGCTTTCTTT.

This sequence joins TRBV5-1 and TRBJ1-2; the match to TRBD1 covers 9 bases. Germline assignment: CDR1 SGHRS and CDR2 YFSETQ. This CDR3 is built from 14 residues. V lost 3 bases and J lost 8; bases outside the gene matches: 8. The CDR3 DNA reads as TGCGCCAGCAGCTGGACGGGACAGGGTGGAGGCTACACCTTC. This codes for CASSWTGQGGGYTF.

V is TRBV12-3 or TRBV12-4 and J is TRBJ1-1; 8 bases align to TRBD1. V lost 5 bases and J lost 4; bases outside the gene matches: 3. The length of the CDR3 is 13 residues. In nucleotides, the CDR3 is TGTGCCAGCAGTCCAGGGGGCCGCACTGAAGCTTTCTTT. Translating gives CASSPGGRTEAFF.

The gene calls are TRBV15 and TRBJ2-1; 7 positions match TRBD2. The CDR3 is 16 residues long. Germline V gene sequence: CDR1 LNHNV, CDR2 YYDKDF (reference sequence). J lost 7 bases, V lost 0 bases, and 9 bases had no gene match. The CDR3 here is CATSRDRAAGMNEQFF. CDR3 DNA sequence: TGTGCCACCAGCAGAGATAGGGCAGCGGGGATGAATGAGCAGTTCTTC.

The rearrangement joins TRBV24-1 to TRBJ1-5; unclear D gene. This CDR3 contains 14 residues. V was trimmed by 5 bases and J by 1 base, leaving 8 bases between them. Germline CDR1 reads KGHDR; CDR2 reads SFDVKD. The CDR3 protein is CATSVSGSNQPQHF. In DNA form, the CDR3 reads TGTGCCACCAGTGTATCAGGAAGCAATCAGCCCCAGCATTTT.

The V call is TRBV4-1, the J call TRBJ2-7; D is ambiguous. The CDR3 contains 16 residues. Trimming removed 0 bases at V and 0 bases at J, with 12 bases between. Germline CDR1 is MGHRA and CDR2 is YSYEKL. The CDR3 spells CASSQDGRLGSYEQYF. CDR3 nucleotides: TGCGCCAGCAGCCAAGATGGCAGGCTTGGCTCCTACGAGCAGTACTTC.

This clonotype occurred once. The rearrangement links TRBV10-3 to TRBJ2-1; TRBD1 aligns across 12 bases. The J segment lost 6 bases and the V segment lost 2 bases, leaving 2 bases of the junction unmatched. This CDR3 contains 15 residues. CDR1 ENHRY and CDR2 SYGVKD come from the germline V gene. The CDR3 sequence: CAISEGTGGPNEQFF. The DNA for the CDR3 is TGTGCCATCAGTGAGGGGACAGGGGGCCCCAATGAGCAGTTCTTC.

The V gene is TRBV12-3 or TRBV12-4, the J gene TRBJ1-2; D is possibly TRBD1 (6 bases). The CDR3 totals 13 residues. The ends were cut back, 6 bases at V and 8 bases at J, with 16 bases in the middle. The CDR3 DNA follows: TGTGCCAGCAGCCCCGTGAGAGGGGGAGGCTACACCTTC. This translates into CASSPVRGGGYTF.

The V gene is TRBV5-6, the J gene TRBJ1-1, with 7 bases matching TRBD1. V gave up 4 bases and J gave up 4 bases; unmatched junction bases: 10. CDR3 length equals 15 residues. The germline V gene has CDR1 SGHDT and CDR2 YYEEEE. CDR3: CASSGTRGWFTEAFF. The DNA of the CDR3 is TGTGCCAGCAGCGGCACCAGGGGGTGGTTCACTGAAGCTTTCTTT.

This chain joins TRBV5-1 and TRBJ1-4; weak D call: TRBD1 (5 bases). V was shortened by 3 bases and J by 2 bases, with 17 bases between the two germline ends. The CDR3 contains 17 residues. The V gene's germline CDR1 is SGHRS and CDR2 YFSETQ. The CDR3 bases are TGCGCCAGCAGCTCCGCGGGAGGGGCGAAGACTAATGAAAAACTGTTTTTT. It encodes CASSSAGGAKTNEKLFF.

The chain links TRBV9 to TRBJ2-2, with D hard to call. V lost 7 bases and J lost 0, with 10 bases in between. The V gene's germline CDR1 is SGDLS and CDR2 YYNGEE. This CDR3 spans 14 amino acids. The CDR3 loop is CASRSASNTGELFF. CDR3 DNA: TGTGCCAGCCGTTCCGCTTCGAACACCGGGGAGCTGTTTTTT.

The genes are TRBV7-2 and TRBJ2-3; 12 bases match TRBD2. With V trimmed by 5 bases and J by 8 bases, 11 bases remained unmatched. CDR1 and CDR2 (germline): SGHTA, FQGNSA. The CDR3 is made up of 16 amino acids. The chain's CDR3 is CASSPRLAGVGGTQYF. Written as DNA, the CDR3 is TGTGCCAGCAGCCCGCGACTAGCGGGAGTAGGGGGTACGCAGTATTTT.

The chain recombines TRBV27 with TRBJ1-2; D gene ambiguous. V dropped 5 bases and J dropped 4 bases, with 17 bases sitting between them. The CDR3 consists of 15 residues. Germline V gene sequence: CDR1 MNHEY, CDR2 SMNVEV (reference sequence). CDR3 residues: CASSPGRSLGYGYTF. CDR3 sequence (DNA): TGTGCCAGCAGTCCCGGCAGGAGCCTCGGCTATGGCTACACCTTC.

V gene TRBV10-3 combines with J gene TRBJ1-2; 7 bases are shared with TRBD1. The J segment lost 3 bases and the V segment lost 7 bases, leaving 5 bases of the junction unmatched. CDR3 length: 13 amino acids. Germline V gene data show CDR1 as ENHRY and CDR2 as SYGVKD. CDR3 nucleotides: TGTGCCATCACCGTAGGACAGGACTATGGCTACACCTTC. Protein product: CAITVGQDYGYTF.

This CDR3 reads CASSGGSQYSNQPQHF. The CDR3 DNA reads TGTGCCAGCAGTGGGGGCAGCCAGTATAGCAATCAGCCCCAGCATTTT. The chain recombines TRBV2 with TRBJ1-5; weak D call: TRBD1 (5 bases). Per germline, CDR1 SNHLY and CDR2 FYNNEI. V was pared by 4 bases and J by 0 bases, with 13 bases between. The length of the CDR3 is 16 residues.

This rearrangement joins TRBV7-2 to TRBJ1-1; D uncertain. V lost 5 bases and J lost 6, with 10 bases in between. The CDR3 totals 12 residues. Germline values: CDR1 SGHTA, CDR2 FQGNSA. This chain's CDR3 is CASSQGRSEAFF. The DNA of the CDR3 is TGTGCCAGCAGCCAAGGACGTTCTGAAGCTTTCTTT.

The CDR3 loop reads CASSQLPDQPQHF. The CDR3, as DNA: TGTGCCAGCAGTCAACTCCCTGATCAGCCCCAGCATTTT. The chain is built from TRBV6-6 and TRBJ1-5, with D unresolved. The V gene's germline CDR1 is MNHNY and CDR2 SVGAGI (reference sequence). Trimming left V 5 bases short and J 5 bases short, with 10 bases between. The CDR3 is made up of 13 amino acids.

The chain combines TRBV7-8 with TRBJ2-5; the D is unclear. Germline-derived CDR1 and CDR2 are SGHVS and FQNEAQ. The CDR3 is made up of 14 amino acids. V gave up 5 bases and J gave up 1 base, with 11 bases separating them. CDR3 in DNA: TGTGCCAGCAGCCGCATGACGATCCAAGAGACCCAGTACTTC. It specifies CASSRMTIQETQYF.

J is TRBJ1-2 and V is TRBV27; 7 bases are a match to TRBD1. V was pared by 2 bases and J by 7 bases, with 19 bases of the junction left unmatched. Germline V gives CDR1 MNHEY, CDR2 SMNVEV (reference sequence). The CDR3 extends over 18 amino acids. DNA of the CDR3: TGTGCCAGCAGTTTAGCCGGGACAGAGATCCTCGAGCGGGGTGGCTACACCTTC. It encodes CASSLAGTEILERGGYTF.